Listed here are 12 T cell receptor beta chains from one sample, sequenced in a study of cytomegalovirus exposure and HLA in healthy donors. It was with 60 Vbeta and 13 Jbeta primers that the PCR ran. Produced via immunoSEQ multiplex PCR; TCRdb's table is partial and in-frame only. The sample shows some 120,000 clones, approximately 81% of them seen only once. Sequenced material: PBMCs. The receptors were gathered from a man younger than 30 in good health and CMV-seronegative.

The V and J genes are TRBV19 and TRBJ1-2, with 8 nucleotides matching TRBD1. The CDR3 covers 12 residues. The germline V gene has CDR1 LNHDA and CDR2 SQIVND (reference sequence). J lost 5 bases, V lost 9 bases, and 5 bases had no gene match. Written as DNA, the CDR3 is TGTGCCAGCCGCCGGACAGGGTATGGCTACACCTTC. It codes for CASRRTGYGYTF.

This clone came up a few times. The V call is TRBV6-6, the J call TRBJ1-2; a weak D match, TRBD1 (6 bases). The CDR3 loop spans 14 amino acids. Germline CDR1 and CDR2: MNHNY and SVGAGI (reference sequence). V was cut by 6 bases and J by 8 bases, with 19 bases left in between. Here the CDR3 reads CASSLSQGFGGYTF. In DNA, the CDR3 is TGTGCCAGCAGCTTAAGTCAGGGGTTTGGGGGCTACACCTTC.

The V gene is TRBV6-5, the J gene TRBJ1-1; TRBD1 is a possible D gene (6 bases). Germline lookup yields CDR1 MNHEY and CDR2 SVGAGI. V was cut by 8 bases and J by 8 bases, with 18 bases left in between. This CDR3 has 13 amino acids. The CDR3 coding sequence is TGTGCCAGCGGTATTACAGGGTCTGCCGAAGCTTTCTTT. Protein: CASGITGSAEAFF.

The chain recombines TRBV7-2 with TRBJ2-7; D remains unclear. CDR1 is SGHTA and CDR2 is FQGNSA in the germline V gene. Trimming shortened V by 0 bases and J by 3 bases, and 21 bases separated the two germline ends. The CDR3 extends over 18 amino acids. The CDR3 reads CASSLARSGGTRYYEQYF. CDR3 DNA sequence: TGTGCCAGCAGCTTAGCCCGCTCGGGTGGCACCCGTTACTACGAGCAGTACTTC.

This clone is a singleton in its sample. The J gene is TRBJ2-7, the V gene TRBV28, with unresolved D. The CDR3 covers 15 residues. The V gene's germline CDR1 is MDHEN and CDR2 SYDVKM. Between the trimmed V and J ends, which lost 3 bases and 1 base, there was a span of 13 bases. The CDR3 DNA sequence: TGTGCCAGCAGTTTTCCAGGTTTTTCATCCTACGAGCAGTACTTC. Residues: CASSFPGFSSYEQYF. Supplemented by reference TRBV28 and TRBJ2-7, the full variable domain reads DVKVTQSSRYLVKRTGEKVFLECVQDMDHENMFWYRQDPGLGLRLIYFSYDVKMKEKGDIPEGYSVSREKKERFSLILESASTNQTSMYLCASSFPGFSSYEQYFGPGTRLTVT.

This clone was detected once. V gene TRBV7-9 combines with J gene TRBJ1-5, with D tentatively TRBD1 (6 bases). CDR3 length: 15 amino acids. Germline V lookup: CDR1 SEHNR, CDR2 FQNEAQ (reference sequence). V shed 3 bases and J shed 0 bases, with 9 bases lying between them. The CDR3 protein is CASSLSGASNQPQHF. Written as DNA, the CDR3 is TGTGCCAGCAGCTTGTCAGGGGCTAGCAATCAGCCCCAGCATTTT.

This chain links TRBV30 with TRBJ2-1; 8 bases line up with TRBD2. There are 14 residues in the CDR3. The V segment lost 3 bases and the J segment 5 bases; nucleotides outside the gene matches: 6. Germline assignment: CDR1 GTSNPN and CDR2 SVGIG (reference sequence). The CDR3 DNA is TGTGCCTGGAGCGCGACTAGCGACAACAATGAGCAGTTCTTC. Translating gives CAWSATSDNNEQFF.

The chain combines TRBV10-3 with TRBJ2-7; 10 positions agree with TRBD1. V shed 8 bases and J 4 bases; nucleotides not matched to a gene: 5. The CDR3 has 13 residues. The germline V gene has CDR1 ENHRY and CDR2 SYGVKD. The DNA for the CDR3 is TGTGCCATCTCCGGGACAGGGGTATACGAGCAGTACTTC. The encoded protein is CAISGTGVYEQYF.

This clone was counted a single time. The chain recombines TRBV19 with TRBJ1-5, with 9 bases identical to TRBD1. CDR1 is LNHDA, CDR2 SQIVND, per germline (reference sequence). V was pared by 1 base and J by 0 bases, with 4 bases of the junction left unmatched. The CDR3 consists of 17 residues. DNA of the CDR3: TGTGCCAGTAGTATAGTTGGGACAGGGTATAGCAATCAGCCCCAGCATTTT. This gives the protein CASSIVGTGYSNQPQHF.

The chain carries TRBV18 and TRBJ2-2; D gene unclear. V gave up 3 bases and J gave up 4 bases, with 18 bases separating them. The CDR3 covers 17 residues. The germline V gene encodes CDR1 KGHSH and CDR2 LQKENI. The CDR3 DNA reads TGTGCCAGCTCACCGTACCTGCGGAACGCGGTCACCGGGGAGCTGTTTTTT. Protein product: CASSPYLRNAVTGELFF.

The chain couples TRBV25-1 to TRBJ2-5; 7 bases are a match to TRBD1. The CDR3 contains 16 residues. The V gene's germline CDR1 is MGHDK and CDR2 SYGVNS. The ends lost 3 bases at V and 5 bases at J; junction bases unmatched: 12. CDR3 DNA sequence: TGTGCCAGCAGTGACCCCGAACCGACAGGGATGGAGACCCAGTACTTC. This sequence encodes CASSDPEPTGMETQYF.

The CDR3 protein is CASSQDGRRNEQFF. As DNA, the CDR3 is TGCGCCAGCAGCCAAGATGGACGGAGGAATGAGCAGTTCTTC. The chain is built from TRBV4-3 and TRBJ2-1; a weak D match, TRBD2 (5 bases). The CDR3 has 14 amino acids. The V end lost 0 bases, the J end lost 7 bases, and 10 bases lay between the germline ends. Germline values: CDR1 LGHNA, CDR2 YSLEER.